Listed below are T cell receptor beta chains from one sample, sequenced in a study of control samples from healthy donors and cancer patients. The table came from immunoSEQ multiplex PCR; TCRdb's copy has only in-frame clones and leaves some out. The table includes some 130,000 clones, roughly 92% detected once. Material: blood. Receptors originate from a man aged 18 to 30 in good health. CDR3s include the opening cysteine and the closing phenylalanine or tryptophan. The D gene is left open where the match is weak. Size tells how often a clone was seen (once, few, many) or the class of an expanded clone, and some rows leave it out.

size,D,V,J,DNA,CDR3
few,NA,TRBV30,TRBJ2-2,TGTGCCTGGAGTGCCGCCCACACCGGGGAGCTGTTTTTT,CAWSAAHTGELFF
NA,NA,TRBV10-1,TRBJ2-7,TGCGCCAGCAGTGGGGCCTACGAGCAGTACTTC,CASSGAYEQYF
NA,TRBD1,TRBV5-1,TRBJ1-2,TGCGCCAGCAGCCCAACGGGACAGATTAACTATGGCTACACCTTC,CASSPTGQINYGYTF
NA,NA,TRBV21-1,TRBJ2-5,TGTGCCAGCAGCCCCGAGGACAGGGGGCTTTTTGGGGAAGAGACCCAGTACTTC,CASSPEDRGLFGEETQYF
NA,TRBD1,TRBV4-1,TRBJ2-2,TGCGCCAGCAGCCTCCAGGGGGACCCGGGGACCGGGGAGCTGTTTTTT,CASSLQGDPGTGELFF
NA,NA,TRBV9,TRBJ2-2,TGTGCCAGCAGCCTACAGGGAACGAGCGGGGAGCTGTTTTTT,CASSLQGTSGELFF
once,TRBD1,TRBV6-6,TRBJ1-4,TGTGCCAGCGGACAGGGCTATGAAAAACTGTTTTTT,CASGQGYEKLFF
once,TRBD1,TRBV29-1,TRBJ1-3,TGCAGCGTTGAGGACAGGGGGTTTGGAAACACCATATATTTT,CSVEDRGFGNTIYF
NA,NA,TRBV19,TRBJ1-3,TGTGCCAGTAACGCCAACATATGGGGAAACACCATATATTTT,CASNANIWGNTIYF
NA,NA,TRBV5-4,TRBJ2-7,TGTGCCAGCAGCTTGGCGCAGGGCTTCGTCTACGAGCAGTACTTC,CASSLAQGFVYEQYF
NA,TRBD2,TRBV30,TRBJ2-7,TGTGCCTGGAGTGTAGGGCTAGCGGGGGCAGGCGAGCAGTACTTC,CAWSVGLAGAGEQYF
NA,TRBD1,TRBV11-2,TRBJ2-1,TGTGCCAGCAGCCTACGAAACAGGGGCCACTACAATGAGCAGTTCTTC,CASSLRNRGHYNEQFF
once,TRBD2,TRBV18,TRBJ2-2,TGTGCCAGCTCACCTGCGGGGGGCAACACCGGGGAGCTGTTTTTT,CASSPAGGNTGELFF
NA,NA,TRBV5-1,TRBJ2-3,TGCGCCAGCGGAGGTGACGGGGGCGGCACAGATACGCAGTATTTT,CASGGDGGGTDTQYF
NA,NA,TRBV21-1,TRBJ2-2,TGTGCCAGCAGCAAAGGGGATCGGGGTCACCCCCCCGTGGACACCGGGGAGCTGTTTTTT,CASSKGDRGHPPVDTGELFF
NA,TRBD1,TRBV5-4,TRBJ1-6,TGTGCCAGCAGCTCCGGACAGGGGCCATGGGATAATTCACCCCTCCACTTT,CASSSGQGPWDNSPLHF
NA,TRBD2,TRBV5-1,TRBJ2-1,TGCGCCAGCAGCTTGGATACTAGCGGGGGGTACAATGAGCAGTTCTTC,CASSLDTSGGYNEQFF
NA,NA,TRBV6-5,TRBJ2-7,TGTGCCAGCAGTTACTCAGGGCCCAGGGGCGAGCAGTACTTC,CASSYSGPRGEQYF
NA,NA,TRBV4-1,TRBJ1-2,TGCGCCAGCAGCCAAGGTTTATCGGATGGGCCGGGCGGCTACACCTTC,CASSQGLSDGPGGYTF
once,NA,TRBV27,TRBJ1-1,TGTGCCAGCAGTTTAAGGGCAGGATTGAACACTGAAGCTTTCTTT,CASSLRAGLNTEAFF
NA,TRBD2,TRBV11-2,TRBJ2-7,TGTGCCAGCAGCTTAGCGGCTAGCGGGAGCTACGAGCAGTACTTC,CASSLAASGSYEQYF
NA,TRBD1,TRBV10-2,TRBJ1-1,TGCGCCAGCCGGACAGGGGGCTTAAGCCCCCGCTTT,CASRTGGLSPRF
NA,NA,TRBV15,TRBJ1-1,TGTGCCACCAGCCAAACGCAGGGGAATGAAGCTTTCTTT,CATSQTQGNEAFF
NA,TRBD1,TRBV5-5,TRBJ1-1,TGTGCCAGCAGCTTCCGGGGGACAGGTGGGAGTGAAGCTTTCTTT,CASSFRGTGGSEAFF
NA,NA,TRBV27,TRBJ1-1,TGTGCCAGCAGTTTGTCCCTAGGTCGATTTAACACTGAAGCTTTCTTT,CASSLSLGRFNTEAFF
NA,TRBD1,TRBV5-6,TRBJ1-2,TGTGCCAGCAGGATCGCCAGGGACAGGGGCTACACCTTC,CASRIARDRGYTF
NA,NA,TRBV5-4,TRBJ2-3,TGTGCCAGCAGCTCCCGAGCCATGGGGGAAGATACGCAGTATTTT,CASSSRAMGEDTQYF
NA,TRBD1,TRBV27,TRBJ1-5,TGTGCCAGCAGTACAGGGGGTTCGTATCAGCCCCAGCATTTT,CASSTGGSYQPQHF
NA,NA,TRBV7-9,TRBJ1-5,TGTGCCAGCAGCCTCGGTGGACTGGATAATCAGCCCCAGCATTTT,CASSLGGLDNQPQHF